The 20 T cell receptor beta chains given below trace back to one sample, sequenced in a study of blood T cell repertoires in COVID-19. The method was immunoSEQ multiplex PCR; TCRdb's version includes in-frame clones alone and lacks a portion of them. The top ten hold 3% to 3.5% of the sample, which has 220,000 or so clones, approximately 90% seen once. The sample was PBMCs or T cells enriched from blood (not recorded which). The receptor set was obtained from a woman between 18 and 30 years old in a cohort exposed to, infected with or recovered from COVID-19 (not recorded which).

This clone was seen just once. CDR3 sequence: CASSYGDRRNYNSPLHF. The CDR3 DNA sequence: TGTGCCAGCAGTTATGGGGACAGACGCAACTATAATTCACCCCTCCACTTT. The rearrangement joins TRBV6-2 or TRBV6-3 to TRBJ1-6, with 7 nucleotides matching TRBD1. Germline values: CDR1 MNHEY, CDR2 SVGEGT. The CDR3 covers 17 residues. Trimming cost V 3 bases and J 3 bases; bases outside gene matches: 8.

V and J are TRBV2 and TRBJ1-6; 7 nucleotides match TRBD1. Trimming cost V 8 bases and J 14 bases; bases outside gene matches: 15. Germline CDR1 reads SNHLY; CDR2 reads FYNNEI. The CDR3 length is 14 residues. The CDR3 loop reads CASGRQGREGSLHF. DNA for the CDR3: TGTGCCAGCGGACGACAGGGCCGAGAAGGGTCCCTCCACTTT.

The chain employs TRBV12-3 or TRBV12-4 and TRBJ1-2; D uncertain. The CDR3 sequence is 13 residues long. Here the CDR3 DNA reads TGTGCTCAGAGATTTGGGCAGCTCGATGGCTACACCTTC. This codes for CAQRFGQLDGYTF.

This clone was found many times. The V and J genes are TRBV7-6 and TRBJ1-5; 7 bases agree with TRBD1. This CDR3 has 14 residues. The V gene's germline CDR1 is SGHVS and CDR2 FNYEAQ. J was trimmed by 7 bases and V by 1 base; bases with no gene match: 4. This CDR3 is CASSLVGGRQPQHF. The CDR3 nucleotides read TGTGCCAGCAGCTTAGTAGGGGGCCGGCAGCCCCAGCATTTT.

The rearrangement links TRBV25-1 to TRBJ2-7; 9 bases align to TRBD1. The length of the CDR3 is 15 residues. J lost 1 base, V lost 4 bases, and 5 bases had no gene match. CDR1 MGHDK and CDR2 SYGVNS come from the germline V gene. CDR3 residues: CASSVRDRESYEQYF. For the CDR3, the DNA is TGTGCCAGCAGTGTCCGGGACAGGGAGTCCTACGAGCAGTACTTC.

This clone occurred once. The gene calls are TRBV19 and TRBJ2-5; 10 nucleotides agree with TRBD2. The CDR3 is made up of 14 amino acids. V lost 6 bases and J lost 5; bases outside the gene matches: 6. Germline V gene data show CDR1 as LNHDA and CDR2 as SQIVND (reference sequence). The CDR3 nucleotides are TGTGCCAGTAGAAGCGGGGGGGCCTGGGAGACCCAGTACTTC. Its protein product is CASRSGGAWETQYF.

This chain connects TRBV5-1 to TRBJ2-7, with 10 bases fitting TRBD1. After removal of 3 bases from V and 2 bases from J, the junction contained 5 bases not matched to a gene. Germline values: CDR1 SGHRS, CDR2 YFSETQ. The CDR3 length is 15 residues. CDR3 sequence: CASSSRTGGAYEQYF. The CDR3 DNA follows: TGCGCCAGCAGCTCCCGGACAGGGGGGGCCTACGAGCAGTACTTC.

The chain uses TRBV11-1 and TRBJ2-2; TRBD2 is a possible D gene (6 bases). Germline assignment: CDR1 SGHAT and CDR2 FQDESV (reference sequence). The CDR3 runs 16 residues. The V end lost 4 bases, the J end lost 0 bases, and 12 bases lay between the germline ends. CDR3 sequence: CASSSTGVANTGELFF. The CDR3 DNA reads TGTGCCAGCAGCTCGACGGGAGTTGCGAACACCGGGGAGCTGTTTTTT.

CDR3: CASSRDSNSPLHF. Here the CDR3 DNA reads TGTGCCAGCAGCCGGGACAGTAATTCACCCCTCCACTTT. The chain uses TRBV28 and TRBJ1-6; TRBD1 agrees at 7 bases. Germline loops: CDR1 MDHEN, CDR2 SYDVKM. The V segment lost 6 bases and the J segment 6 bases; nucleotides outside the gene matches: 2. The CDR3 extends over 13 amino acids.

The CDR3 DNA reads as TGTGCCAGTAGTAAAAGAATTCGACAGATTAATCAGCCCCAGCATTTT. It is translated as CASSKRIRQINQPQHF. The chain uses TRBV19 and TRBJ1-5; maybe TRBD1 (5 bases). The V end lost 4 bases, the J end lost 4 bases, and 17 bases lay between the germline ends. This CDR3 spans 16 amino acids. Germline lookup yields CDR1 LNHDA and CDR2 SQIVND (reference sequence).

DNA of the CDR3: TGTGCCGGGCAGGCGAGCTCCTATAATTCACCCCTCCACTTT. It encodes CAGQASSYNSPLHF. This chain joins TRBV28 and TRBJ1-6, with D unresolved. The CDR3 loop spans 14 amino acids. Germline CDR1 reads MDHEN; CDR2 reads SYDVKM. Deletions cut 11 bases from V and 0 bases from J, with 11 bases between.

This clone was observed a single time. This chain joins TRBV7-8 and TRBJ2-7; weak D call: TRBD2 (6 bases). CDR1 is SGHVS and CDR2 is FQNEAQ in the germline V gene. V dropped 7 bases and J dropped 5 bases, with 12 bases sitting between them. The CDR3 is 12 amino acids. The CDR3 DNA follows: TGTGCCAGCACAGACGCGGGGAACGAGCAGTACTTC. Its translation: CASTDAGNEQYF.

The DNA for the CDR3 is TGTGCCAGCAGCCCGCGCGAGGGACTAGCGAAAGAGACCCAGTACTTC. Translating gives CASSPREGLAKETQYF. The chain is built from TRBV7-9 and TRBJ2-5, with 10 nucleotides matching TRBD2. The CDR3 runs to 16 residues. Looked up from germline, CDR1 is SEHNR and CDR2 is FQNEAQ (reference sequence). Trimming cost V 5 bases and J 3 bases; bases outside gene matches: 9.

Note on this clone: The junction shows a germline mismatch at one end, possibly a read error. This CDR3 is CASSVTKDSSAQETQYF. Written as DNA, the CDR3 is TGTGCTAGCAGCGTAACAAAGGACAGTTCGGCCCAAGAGACCCAGTACTTC. The V and J genes are TRBV7-7 and TRBJ2-5; tentatively, D is TRBD1 (6 bases). The CDR3 length is 17 residues. Germline lookup yields CDR1 SSHAT and CDR2 FNYEAQ (reference sequence).

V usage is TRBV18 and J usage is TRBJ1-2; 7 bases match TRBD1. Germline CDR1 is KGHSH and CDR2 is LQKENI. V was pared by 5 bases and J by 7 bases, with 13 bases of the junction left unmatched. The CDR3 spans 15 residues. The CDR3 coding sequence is TGTGCCAGCTCATCCCAACCAACAGGGGCTCGTGGCTACACCTTC. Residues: CASSSQPTGARGYTF.

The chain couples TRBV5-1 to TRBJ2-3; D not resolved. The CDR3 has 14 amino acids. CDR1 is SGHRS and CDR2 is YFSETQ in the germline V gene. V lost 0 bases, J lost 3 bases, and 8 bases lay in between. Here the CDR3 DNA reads TGCGCCAGCAGCTTGGTTAGCCCGACAGATACGCAGTATTTT. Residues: CASSLVSPTDTQYF. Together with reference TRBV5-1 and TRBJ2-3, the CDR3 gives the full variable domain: KAGVTQTPRYLIKTRGQQVTLSCSPISGHRSVSWYQQTPGQGLQFLFEYFSETQRNKGNFPGRFSGRQFSNSRSEMNVSTLELGDSALYLCASSLVSPTDTQYFGPGTRLTVL.

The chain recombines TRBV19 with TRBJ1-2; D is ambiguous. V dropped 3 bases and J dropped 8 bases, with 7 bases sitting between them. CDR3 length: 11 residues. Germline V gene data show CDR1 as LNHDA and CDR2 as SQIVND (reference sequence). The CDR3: CASSIRSGYTF. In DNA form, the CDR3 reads TGTGCCAGTAGTATCCGTAGCGGCTACACCTTC.

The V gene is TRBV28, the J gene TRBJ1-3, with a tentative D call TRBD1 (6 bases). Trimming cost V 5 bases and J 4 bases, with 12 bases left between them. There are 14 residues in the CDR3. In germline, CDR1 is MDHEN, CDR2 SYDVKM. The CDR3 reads CASSRRGGGNTIYF. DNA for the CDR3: TGTGCCAGCAGTAGAAGGGGGGGCGGAAACACCATATATTTT.

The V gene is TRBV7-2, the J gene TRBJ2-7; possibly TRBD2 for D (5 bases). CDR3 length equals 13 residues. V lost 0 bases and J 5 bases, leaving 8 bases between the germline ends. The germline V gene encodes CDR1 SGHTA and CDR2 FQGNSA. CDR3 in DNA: TGTGCCAGCAGCTTAGCAGGGAGCCACGAGCAGTACTTC. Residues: CASSLAGSHEQYF.

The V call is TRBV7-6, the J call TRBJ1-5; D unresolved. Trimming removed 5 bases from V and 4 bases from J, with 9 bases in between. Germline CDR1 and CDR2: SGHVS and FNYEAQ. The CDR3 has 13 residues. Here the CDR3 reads CASSAGPNQPQHF. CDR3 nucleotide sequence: TGTGCCAGCAGCGCAGGCCCTAATCAGCCCCAGCATTTT.